The 4 T cell receptor beta chains below were found in one sample sequenced in a study of OX40 agonist ivuxolimab in advanced cancers. Here immunoSEQ multiplex PCR was the method, and the copy in TCRdb shows in-frame clones only, minus some. The data show under 40,000 clones, with about 80% seen just once and approximately 12% held by the top ten. The source material was CD4+ or CD8+ T cells sorted from blood, sampled in a trial of the OX40 agonist ivuxolimab. The receptors originated from an adult with an advanced solid tumor such as melanoma, head and neck, liver or kidney cancer.

This sequence joins TRBV11-2 and TRBJ2-5; the D gene is possibly TRBD2 (5 bases). The V gene lost 5 bases and the J gene lost 4 bases, with 14 bases spanning the gap. The CDR3 length is 14 residues. The V gene's germline CDR1 is SGHAT and CDR2 FQNNGV. DNA of the CDR3: TGTGCCAGCAGCCCCAACGGGGTAGCAGAGACCCAGTACTTC. It translates to CASSPNGVAETQYF.

The rearrangement links TRBV5-6 to TRBJ2-7; 8 nucleotides line up with TRBD2. This CDR3 contains 16 residues. J gave up 6 bases and V 0 bases, and 11 bases lay outside the gene matches. Germline assignment: CDR1 SGHDT and CDR2 YYEEEE. The CDR3 DNA reads TGTGCCAGCAGCTTGGGAGCCGGGAGGGCCTGGGGCGAGCAGTACTTC. Its translation: CASSLGAGRAWGEQYF. Variable domain in full (rest from reference TRBV5-6 and TRBJ2-7): DAGVTQSPTHLIKTRGQQVTLRCSPKSGHDTVSWYQQALGQGPQFIFQYYEEEERQRGNFPDRFSGHQFPNYSSELNVNALLLGDSALYLCASSLGAGRAWGEQYFGPGTRLTVT.

The chain recombines TRBV6-6 with TRBJ1-2; 7 bases are shared with TRBD1. V lost 5 bases, J lost 2 bases, and 2 bases stayed unmatched. The CDR3 is 13 residues long. Germline CDR1 is MNHNY and CDR2 is SVGAGI (reference sequence). The CDR3: CASSPGQNYGYTF. Here the CDR3 DNA reads TGTGCCAGCAGTCCGGGACAGAACTATGGCTACACCTTC.

The chain employs TRBV28 and TRBJ1-3; weak D call: TRBD1 (5 bases). The V and J ends lost 6 bases and 7 bases respectively, with 19 bases between them. CDR3 length equals 15 residues. CDR1 and CDR2 from the germline V gene are MDHEN and SYDVKM. Here the CDR3 reads CASSLPGGAWNTIYF. The CDR3 DNA follows: TGTGCCAGCAGCCTCCCGGGAGGGGCTTGGAACACCATATATTTT.